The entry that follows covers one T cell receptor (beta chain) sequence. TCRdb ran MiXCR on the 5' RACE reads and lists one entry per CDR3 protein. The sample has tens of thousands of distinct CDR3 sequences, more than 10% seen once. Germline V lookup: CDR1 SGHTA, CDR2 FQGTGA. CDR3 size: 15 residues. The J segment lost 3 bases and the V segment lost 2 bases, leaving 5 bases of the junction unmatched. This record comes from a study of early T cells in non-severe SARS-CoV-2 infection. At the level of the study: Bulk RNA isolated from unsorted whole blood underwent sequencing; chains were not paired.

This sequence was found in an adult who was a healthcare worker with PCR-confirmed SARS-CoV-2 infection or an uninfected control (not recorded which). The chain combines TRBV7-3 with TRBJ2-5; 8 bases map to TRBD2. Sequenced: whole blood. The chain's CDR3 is CASSLFSGGEETQYF. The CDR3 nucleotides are TGTGCCAGCAGCTTATTTTCCGGGGGGGAAGAGACCCAGTACTTC. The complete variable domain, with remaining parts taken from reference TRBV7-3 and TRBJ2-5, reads GAGVSQTPSNKVTEKGKYVELRCDPISGHTALYWYRQSLGQGPEFLIYFQGTGAADDSGLPNDRFFAVRPEGSVSTLKIQRTERGDSAVYLCASSLFSGGEETQYFGPGTRLLVL.